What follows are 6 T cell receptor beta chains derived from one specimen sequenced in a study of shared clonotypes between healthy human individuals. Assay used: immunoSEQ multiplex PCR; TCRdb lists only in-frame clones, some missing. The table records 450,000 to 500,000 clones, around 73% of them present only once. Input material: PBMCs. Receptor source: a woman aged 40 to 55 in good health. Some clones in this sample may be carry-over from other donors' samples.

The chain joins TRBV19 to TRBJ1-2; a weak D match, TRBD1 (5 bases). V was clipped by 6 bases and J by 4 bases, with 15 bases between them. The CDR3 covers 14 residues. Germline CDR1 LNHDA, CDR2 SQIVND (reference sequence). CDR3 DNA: TGTGCCAGTAGCCCCGACAGTTCCTTCTATGGCTACACCTTC. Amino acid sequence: CASSPDSSFYGYTF.

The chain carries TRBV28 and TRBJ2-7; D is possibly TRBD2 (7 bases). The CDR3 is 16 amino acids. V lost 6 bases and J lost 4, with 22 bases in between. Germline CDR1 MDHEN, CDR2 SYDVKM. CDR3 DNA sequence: TGTGCCAGCAGAGGGGGGGGCACCGCTACGGAATACGAGCAGTACTTC. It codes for CASRGGGTATEYEQYF. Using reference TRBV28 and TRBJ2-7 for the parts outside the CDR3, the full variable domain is DVKVTQSSRYLVKRTGEKVFLECVQDMDHENMFWYRQDPGLGLRLIYFSYDVKMKEKGDIPEGYSVSREKKERFSLILESASTNQTSMYLCASRGGGTATEYEQYFGPGTRLTVT.

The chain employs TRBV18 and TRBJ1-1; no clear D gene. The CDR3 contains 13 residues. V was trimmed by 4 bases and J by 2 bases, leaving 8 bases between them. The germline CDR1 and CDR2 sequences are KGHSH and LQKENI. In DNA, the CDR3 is TGTGCCAGCTCACTGGTCGGCAACACTGAAGCTTTCTTT. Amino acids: CASSLVGNTEAFF.

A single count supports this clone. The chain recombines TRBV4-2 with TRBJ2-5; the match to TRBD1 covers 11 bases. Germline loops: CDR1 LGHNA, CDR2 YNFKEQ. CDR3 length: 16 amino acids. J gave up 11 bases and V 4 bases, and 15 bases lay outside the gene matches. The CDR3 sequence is CASSRPGGQGAREQYF. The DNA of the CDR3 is TGTGCCAGCAGCCGGCCCGGCGGACAGGGGGCGCGAGAGCAGTACTTC.

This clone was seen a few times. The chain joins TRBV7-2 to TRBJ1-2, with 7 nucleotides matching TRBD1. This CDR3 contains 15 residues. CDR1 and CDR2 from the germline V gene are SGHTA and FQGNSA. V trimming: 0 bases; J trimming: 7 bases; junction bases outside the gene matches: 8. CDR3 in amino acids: CASSLATRGLGGYTF. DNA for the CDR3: TGTGCCAGCAGCTTAGCGACCAGGGGGTTGGGTGGCTACACCTTC. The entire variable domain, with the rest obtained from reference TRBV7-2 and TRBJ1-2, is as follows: GAGVSQSPSNKVTEKGKDVELRCDPISGHTALYWYRQSLGQGLEFLIYFQGNSAPDKSGLPSDRFSAERTGGSVSTLTIQRTQQEDSAVYLCASSLATRGLGGYTFGSGTRLTVV.

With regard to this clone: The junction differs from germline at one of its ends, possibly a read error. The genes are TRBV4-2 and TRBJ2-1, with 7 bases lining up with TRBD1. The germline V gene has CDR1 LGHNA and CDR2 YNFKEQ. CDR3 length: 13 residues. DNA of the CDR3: TGTGCCAGCAGCCAAGATACCCCGGACAGGACGGTCTTC. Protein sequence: CASSQDTPDRTVF.